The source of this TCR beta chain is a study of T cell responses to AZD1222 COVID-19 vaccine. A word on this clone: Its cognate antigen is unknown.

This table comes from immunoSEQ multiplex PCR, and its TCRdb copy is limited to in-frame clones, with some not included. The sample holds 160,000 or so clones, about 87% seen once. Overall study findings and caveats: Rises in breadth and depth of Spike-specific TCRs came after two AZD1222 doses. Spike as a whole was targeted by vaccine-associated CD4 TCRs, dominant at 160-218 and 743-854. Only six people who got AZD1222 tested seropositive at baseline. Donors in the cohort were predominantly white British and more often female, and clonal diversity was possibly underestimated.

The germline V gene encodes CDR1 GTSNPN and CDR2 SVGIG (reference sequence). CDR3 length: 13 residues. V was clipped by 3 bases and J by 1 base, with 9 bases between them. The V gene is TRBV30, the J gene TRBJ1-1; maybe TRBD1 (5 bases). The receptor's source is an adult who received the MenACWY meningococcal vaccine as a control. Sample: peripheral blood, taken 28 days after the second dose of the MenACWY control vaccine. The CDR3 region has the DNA TGTGCCTGGAGGGCAGGGCAGAACACTGAAGCTTTCTTT. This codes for CAWRAGQNTEAFF.